This record looks at one TCR beta chain sequence and its context. This CDR3 has 15 amino acids. This specimen belongs to a study of identical twins. Unique molecular identifiers were present on the cDNA, which also gained a universal primer site by template switching. Each CDR3 protein is one row after TCRdb ran MiXCR on the 5' RACE reads. The sample lists approximately 1.8 million distinct CDR3 sequences, under 35% occurring once. Healthy Caucasians provided all donations. The sequencing input was cord blood. The TCR originated in a newborn girl in good health. The gene calls are TRBV21-1 and TRBJ2-7; TRBD1 was called by the table and not checked on the DNA. TRBV21-1 is labeled a pseudogene. The CDR3 protein is CASSKFAGVLYEQYF. Here the CDR3 DNA reads TGTGCCAGCAGCAAATTCGCAGGGGTACTATACGAGCAGTACTTC.